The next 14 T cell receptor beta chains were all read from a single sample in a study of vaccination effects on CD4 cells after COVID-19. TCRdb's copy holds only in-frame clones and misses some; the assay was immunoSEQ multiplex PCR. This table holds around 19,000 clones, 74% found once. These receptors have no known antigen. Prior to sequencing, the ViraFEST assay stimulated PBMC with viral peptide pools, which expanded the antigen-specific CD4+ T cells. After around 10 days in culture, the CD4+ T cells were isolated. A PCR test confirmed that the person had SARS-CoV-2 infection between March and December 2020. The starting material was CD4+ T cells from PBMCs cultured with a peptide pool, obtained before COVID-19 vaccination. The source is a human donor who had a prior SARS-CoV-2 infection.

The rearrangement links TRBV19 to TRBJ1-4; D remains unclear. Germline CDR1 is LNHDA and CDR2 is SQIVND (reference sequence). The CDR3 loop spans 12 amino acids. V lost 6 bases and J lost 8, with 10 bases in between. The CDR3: CASSPSREKLFF. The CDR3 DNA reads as TGTGCCAGTAGCCCCTCTAGGGAAAAACTGTTTTTT.

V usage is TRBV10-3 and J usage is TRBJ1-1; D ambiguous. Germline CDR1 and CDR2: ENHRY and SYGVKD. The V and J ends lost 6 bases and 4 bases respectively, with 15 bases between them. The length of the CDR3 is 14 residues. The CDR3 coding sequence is TGTGCCATCAGATCGTATCTTGAGGGCACTGAAGCTTTCTTT. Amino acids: CAIRSYLEGTEAFF.

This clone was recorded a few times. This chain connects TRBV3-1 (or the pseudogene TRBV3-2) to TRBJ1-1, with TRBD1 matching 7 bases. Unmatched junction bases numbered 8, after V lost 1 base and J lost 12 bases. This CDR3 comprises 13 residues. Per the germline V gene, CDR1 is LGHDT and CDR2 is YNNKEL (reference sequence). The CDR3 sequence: CASSQGAGGWSFF. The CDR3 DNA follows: TGTGCCAGCAGCCAAGGGGCAGGGGGATGGTCTTTCTTT.

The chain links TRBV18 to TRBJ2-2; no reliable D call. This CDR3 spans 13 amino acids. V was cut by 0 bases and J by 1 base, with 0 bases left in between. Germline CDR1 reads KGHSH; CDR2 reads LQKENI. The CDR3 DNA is TGTGCCAGCTCACCACCGAACACCGGGGAGCTGTTTTTT. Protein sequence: CASSPPNTGELFF.

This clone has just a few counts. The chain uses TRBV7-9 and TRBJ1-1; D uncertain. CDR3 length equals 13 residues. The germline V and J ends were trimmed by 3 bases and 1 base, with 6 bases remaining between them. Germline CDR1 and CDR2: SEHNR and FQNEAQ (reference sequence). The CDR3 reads CASSFVENTEAFF. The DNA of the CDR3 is TGTGCCAGCAGCTTTGTTGAGAACACTGAAGCTTTCTTT. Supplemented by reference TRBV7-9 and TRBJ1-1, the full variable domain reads DTGVSQNPRHKITKRGQNVTFRCDPISEHNRLYWYRQTLGQGPEFLTYFQNEAQLEKSRLLSDRFSAERPKGSFSTLEIQRTEQGDSAMYLCASSFVENTEAFFGQGTRLTVV.

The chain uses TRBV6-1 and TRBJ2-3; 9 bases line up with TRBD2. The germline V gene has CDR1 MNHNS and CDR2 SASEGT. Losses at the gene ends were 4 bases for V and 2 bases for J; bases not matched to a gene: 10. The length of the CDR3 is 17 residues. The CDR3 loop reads CASSGSTRGGTTDTQYF. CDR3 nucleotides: TGTGCCAGCAGTGGCTCGACGCGGGGGGGGACCACAGATACGCAGTATTTT.

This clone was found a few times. The CDR3 reads CASSNVTGAPYEQYF. The CDR3, as DNA: TGTGCCAGCAGCAATGTAACAGGGGCGCCCTACGAGCAGTACTTC. The chain carries TRBV21-1 and TRBJ2-7; TRBD1 is the table's D call, not checked against the DNA. TRBV21-1 is labeled a pseudogene. The CDR3 consists of 15 residues.

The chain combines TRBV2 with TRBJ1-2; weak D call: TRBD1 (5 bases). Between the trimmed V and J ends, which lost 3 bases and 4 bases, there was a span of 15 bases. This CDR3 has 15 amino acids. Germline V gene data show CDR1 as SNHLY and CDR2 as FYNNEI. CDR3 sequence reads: CASSEGLRAVYGYTF. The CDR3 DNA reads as TGTGCCAGCAGTGAGGGACTTAGGGCAGTCTATGGCTACACCTTC.

The CDR3 reads CASSKTSGFDYEQYF. The CDR3 DNA is TGTGCCAGCAGCAAGACTAGCGGCTTTGACTACGAGCAGTACTTC. This chain joins TRBV7-8 and TRBJ2-7; 9 bases line up with TRBD2. Germline V gene sequence: CDR1 SGHVS, CDR2 FQNEAQ. With V trimmed by 5 bases and J by 3 bases, 8 bases remained unmatched. CDR3 length: 15 residues.

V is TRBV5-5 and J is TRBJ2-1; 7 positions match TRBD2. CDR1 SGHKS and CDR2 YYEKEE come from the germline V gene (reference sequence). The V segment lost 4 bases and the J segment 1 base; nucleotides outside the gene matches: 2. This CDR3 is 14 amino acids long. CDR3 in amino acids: CASSLSGSYNEQFF. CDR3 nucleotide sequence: TGTGCCAGCAGCCTTAGCGGGTCCTACAATGAGCAGTTCTTC.

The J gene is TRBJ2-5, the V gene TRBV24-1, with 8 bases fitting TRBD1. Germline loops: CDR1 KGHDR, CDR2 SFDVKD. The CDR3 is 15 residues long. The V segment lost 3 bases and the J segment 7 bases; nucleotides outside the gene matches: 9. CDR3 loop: CATSDPGQAGGTQYF. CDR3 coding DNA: TGTGCCACCAGTGATCCGGGACAGGCTGGAGGGACCCAGTACTTC.

This CDR3 reads CAIGEQGAGTEAFF. Written as DNA, the CDR3 is TGTGCCATCGGCGAACAGGGGGCAGGGACTGAAGCTTTCTTT. V is TRBV10-3 and J is TRBJ1-1; 9 nucleotides agree with TRBD1. The V segment lost 8 bases and the J segment 5 bases; nucleotides outside the gene matches: 9. The length of the CDR3 is 14 residues. The V gene's germline CDR1 is ENHRY and CDR2 SYGVKD.

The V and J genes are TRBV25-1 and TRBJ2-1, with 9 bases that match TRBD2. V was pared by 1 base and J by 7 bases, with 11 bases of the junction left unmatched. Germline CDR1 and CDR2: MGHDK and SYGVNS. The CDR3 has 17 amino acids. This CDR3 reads CASSESPRGGADNEQFF. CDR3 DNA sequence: TGTGCCAGCAGTGAATCGCCTCGCGGGGGGGCGGATAATGAGCAGTTCTTC.

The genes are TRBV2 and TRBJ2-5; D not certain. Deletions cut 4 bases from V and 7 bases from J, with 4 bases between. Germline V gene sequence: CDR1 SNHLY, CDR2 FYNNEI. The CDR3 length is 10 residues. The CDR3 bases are TGTGCCAGCAGTGTAGGGACCCAGTACTTC. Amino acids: CASSVGTQYF.